Below, 9 T cell receptor beta chains from the same sample are listed, as sequenced in a study of PD-1 blockade in classical Hodgkin lymphoma (TCRdb year 2020). This sample's time point label indicates: cycle 1 day 1 (C1D1), immediately before nivolumab initiation. All trial patients had relapsed after autologous stem cell transplantation, with cohorts A, B and C differing in prior brentuximab vedotin exposure. Magnetic negative selection with a Miltenyi CD4+ T cell isolation kit was used to purify CD4+ T cells from thawed PBMCs. To prepare the library, the immunoSEQ multiplex PCR assay was applied. In its TCRdb copy, this immuneACCESS table keeps in-frame sequences only and misses some clones. Where compared with another copy, unresolved V genes explain less than half of these, and the others have no known cause. This sample gives over 30,000 clones in total; 80% to 95% of them show up just once. The ten largest clones take up roughly 0.24% of the sample.

The source was CD4+ T cells from blood, collected at baseline. The origin of the receptors is a human donor with classical Hodgkin lymphoma.

The V gene is TRBV11-2, the J gene TRBJ2-1; 7 bases align to TRBD2. Germline CDR1 reads SGHAT; CDR2 reads FQNNGV. The CDR3 consists of 16 residues. V lost 5 bases, J lost 0 bases, and 7 bases stayed unmatched. DNA of the CDR3: TGTGCCAGCAGCCGACGGCGGGAGAGCTCCTACAATGAGCAGTTCTTC. It translates to CASSRRRESSYNEQFF. Drawing the rest from reference TRBV11-2 and TRBJ2-1, the complete variable domain is EAGVAQSPRYKIIEKRQSVAFWCNPISGHATLYWYQQILGQGPKLLIQFQNNGVVDDSQLPKDRFSAERLKGVDSTLKIQPAKLEDSAVYLCASSRRRESSYNEQFFGPGTRLTVL.

This clone has just one count. The rearrangement links TRBV28 to TRBJ2-1; D possibly matches TRBD1 or TRBD2 (5 bases each). V gave up 8 bases and J gave up 7 bases, with 15 bases separating them. CDR3 length: 13 amino acids. Germline assignment: CDR1 MDHEN and CDR2 SYDVKM. The CDR3 loop is CASLKTWGNEQFF. The CDR3 nucleotides are TGTGCCAGCTTGAAGACCTGGGGGAATGAGCAGTTCTTC.

This clone was seen a few times. The V call is TRBV5-1, the J call TRBJ1-1, with 9 positions matching TRBD1. Germline trimming cut 4 bases from V and 4 bases from J; bases unmatched to any gene: 5. The length of the CDR3 is 14 residues. Germline V gene lookup returns CDR1 SGHRS and CDR2 YFSETQ. The CDR3 protein is CASSKVTGGTEAFF. CDR3 nucleotide sequence: TGCGCCAGCAGCAAGGTGACAGGGGGCACTGAAGCTTTCTTT.

The chain employs TRBV11-2 and TRBJ1-3, with D uncertain. V was cut by 5 bases and J by 0 bases, with 11 bases left in between. CDR3 length: 15 amino acids. Germline V lookup: CDR1 SGHAT, CDR2 FQNNGV. Here the CDR3 DNA reads TGTGCCAGCAGCCCCCGGGCTCTCTCTGGAAACACCATATATTTT. Its protein is CASSPRALSGNTIYF.

V is TRBV19 and J is TRBJ2-7; 10 bases agree with TRBD2. Looked up from germline, CDR1 is LNHDA and CDR2 is SQIVND (reference sequence). The V gene end was trimmed by 5 bases and the J gene end by 5 bases; junction bases not matched to a gene: 9. CDR3 length equals 15 residues. The CDR3 sequence is CASSSGASGSDEQYF. CDR3 nucleotide sequence: TGTGCCAGTAGTTCCGGGGCTAGCGGGAGTGACGAGCAGTACTTC.

The chain recombines TRBV2 with TRBJ2-5; the D is unclear. V was shortened by 4 bases and J by 4 bases, with 13 bases between the two germline ends. Germline CDR1 and CDR2: SNHLY and FYNNEI. CDR3 length: 14 residues. As DNA, the CDR3 is TGTGCCAGCAGTGCTAGGGATATGGTAGAGACCCAGTACTTC. As protein: CASSARDMVETQYF.

The chain links TRBV7-3 to TRBJ2-7; D remains unclear. This CDR3 region has 13 residues. Germline CDR1 reads SGHTA; CDR2 reads FQGTGA. The V end lost 5 bases, the J end lost 4 bases, and 12 bases lay between the germline ends. CDR3 amino acids: CASSPDGRYEQYF. CDR3 nucleotide sequence: TGTGCCAGCAGCCCGGACGGTAGGTACGAGCAGTACTTC.

The chain joins TRBV11-2 to TRBJ2-7; 7 bases map to TRBD1. CDR1 is SGHAT, CDR2 FQNNGV, per germline. There are 17 residues in the CDR3. Unmatched junction bases numbered 14, after V lost 4 bases and J lost 2 bases. CDR3 sequence (DNA): TGTGCCAGCAGCTCCGAAACCGGGACAGCCGTCCCCTACGAGCAGTACTTC. Amino acids: CASSSETGTAVPYEQYF.

V and J are TRBV6-1 and TRBJ1-1, with D possibly matching TRBD1 (5 bases). Germline V CDR1 and CDR2: MNHNS, SASEGT. V was clipped by 7 bases and J by 0 bases, with 15 bases between them. This CDR3 has 15 residues. CDR3 in amino acids: CASTPGGMMNTEAFF. The CDR3 bases are TGTGCCAGCACCCCGGGGGGGATGATGAACACTGAAGCTTTCTTT.